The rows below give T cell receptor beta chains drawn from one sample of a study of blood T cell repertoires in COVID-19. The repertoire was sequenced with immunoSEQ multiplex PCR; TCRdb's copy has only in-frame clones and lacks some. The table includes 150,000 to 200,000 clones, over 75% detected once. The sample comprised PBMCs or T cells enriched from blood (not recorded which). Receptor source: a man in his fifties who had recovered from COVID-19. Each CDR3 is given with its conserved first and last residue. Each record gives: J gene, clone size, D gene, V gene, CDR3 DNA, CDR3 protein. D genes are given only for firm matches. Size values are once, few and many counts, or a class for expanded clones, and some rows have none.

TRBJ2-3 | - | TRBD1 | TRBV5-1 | TGCGCCAGCAGCTTTCTACAGGGGGCGGCAGAAGATACGCAGTATTTT | CASSFLQGAAEDTQYF
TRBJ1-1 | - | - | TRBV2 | TGTGCCAGCAGGGGGGGAAGGAACACTGAAGCTTTCTTT | CASRGGRNTEAFF
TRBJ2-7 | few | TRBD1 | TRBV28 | TGTGCCAGCAGTACCTCAGACAGGGGGATTTCCTACGAGCAGTACTTC | CASSTSDRGISYEQYF
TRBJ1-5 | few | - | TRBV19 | TGTGCCAGTAGTATTCGCGATCAGCCCCAGCATTTT | CASSIRDQPQHF
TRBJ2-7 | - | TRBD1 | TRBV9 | TGTGCCAGCAGCGCGAGGACAGGGTTCCACCAGACCTACGAGCAGTACTTC | CASSARTGFHQTYEQYF
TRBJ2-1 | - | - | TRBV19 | TGTGCCAGTAGTACAATAGCTAATGAGCAGTTCTTC | CASSTIANEQFF
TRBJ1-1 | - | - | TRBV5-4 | TGTGCCAGCAGTATAAACGGGGGACGGAACACTGAAGCTTTCTTT | CASSINGGRNTEAFF
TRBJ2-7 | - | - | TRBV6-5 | TGTGCCAGCAGTCCTCGTCAGGGACGGGGAGGCGAGCAGTACTTC | CASSPRQGRGGEQYF
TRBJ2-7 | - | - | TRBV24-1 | TGTGCCACCGTCAGGGTTTGGCAGTACTTC | CATVRVWQYF
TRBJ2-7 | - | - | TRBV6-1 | TGTGCCAGCAGTGCCGAGCAGGGATCCGGCTCCTACGAGCAGTACTTC | CASSAEQGSGSYEQYF
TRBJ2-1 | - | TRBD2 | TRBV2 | TGTGCCAGCAGGAGGACTAGCGGGATCGCTGAGCAGTTCTTC | CASRRTSGIAEQFF
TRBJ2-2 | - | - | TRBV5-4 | TGTGCCAGCAGCTTCCCGGGACACCTTACCGGGGAGCTGTTTTTT | CASSFPGHLTGELFF
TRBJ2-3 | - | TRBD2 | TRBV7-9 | TGTGCCAGCAGCCGCGGGGGTAGCACAGATACGCAGTATTTT | CASSRGGSTDTQYF
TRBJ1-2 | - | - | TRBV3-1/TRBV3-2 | TGTGCCAGCAGCCAAGACGTAGGACAAGTCTATGGCTACACCTTC | CASSQDVGQVYGYTF
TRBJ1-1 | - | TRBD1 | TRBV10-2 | TGCGCCAGCACCAAGGGACAGAGGAACACTGAAGCTTTCTTT | CASTKGQRNTEAFF
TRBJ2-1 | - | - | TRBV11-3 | TGTGCCAGCAGCTTAGGCGGCCAGTTTATGCCTAGCTCCTACAATGAGCAGTTCTTC | CASSLGGQFMPSSYNEQFF
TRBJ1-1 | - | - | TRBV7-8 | TGTGCCAGCAGCTCCGGACAGAACACTGAAGCTTTCTTT | CASSSGQNTEAFF
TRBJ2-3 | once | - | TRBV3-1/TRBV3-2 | TGTGCCAGCAGCCAGGGGGACTGGGGCTTCACAGATACGCAGTATTTT | CASSQGDWGFTDTQYF
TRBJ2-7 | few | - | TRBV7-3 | TGTGCCAGCAGCCCACAGGGAGGGGGCTACGAGCAGTACTTC | CASSPQGGGYEQYF
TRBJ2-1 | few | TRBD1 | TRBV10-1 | TGCGCCAGCAGTGAGACACCAGGGGGCGAGCAGTTCTTC | CASSETPGGEQFF
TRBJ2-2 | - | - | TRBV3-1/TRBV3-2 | TGTGCCAGCAGCCCCACAGAGGGAGGGGGGGCCTCCGGGGAGCTGTTTTTT | CASSPTEGGGASGELFF
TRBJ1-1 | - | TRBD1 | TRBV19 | TGTGCCAGTACGCCGACAGGGTCCGGAGCTTTCTTT | CASTPTGSGAFF
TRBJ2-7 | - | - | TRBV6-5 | TGTGCCAGCCTCCCCTCCGTCACAACCTACGAGCAGTACTTC | CASLPSVTTYEQYF
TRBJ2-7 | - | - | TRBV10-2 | TGCGCCAGCAGTGGGGTAGCGTTAAGCTCCTACGAGCAGTACTTC | CASSGVALSSYEQYF
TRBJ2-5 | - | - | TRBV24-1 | TGTGCCACCTCATCCCCGCGGACAGAAGGCCAAGAGACCCAGTACTTC | CATSSPRTEGQETQYF
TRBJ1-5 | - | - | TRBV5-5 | TGTGCCAGCAGCTCAGGGGCCCCCTTCTATAGCAATCAGCCCCAGCATTTT | CASSSGAPFYSNQPQHF
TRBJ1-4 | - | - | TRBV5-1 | TGCGCCAGCAGCTACAGGAGCGACAATGAAAAACTGTTTTTT | CASSYRSDNEKLFF
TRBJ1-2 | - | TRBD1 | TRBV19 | TGTGCCAGGACAACCTTCTCGGGGGACAGGGCCTATGGCTACACCTTC | CARTTFSGDRAYGYTF
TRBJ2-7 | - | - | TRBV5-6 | TGTGCCAGCAGCCGTACCTACGAGCAGTACTTC | CASSRTYEQYF
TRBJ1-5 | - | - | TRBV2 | TGTGCCAGCAGTGAAGAGGTGGAACAGAATCAGCCCCAGCATTTT | CASSEEVEQNQPQHF
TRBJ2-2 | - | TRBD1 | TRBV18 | TGTGCCAGCTCACCACGGGCAGGGGGAACCGGGGAGCTGTTTTTT | CASSPRAGGTGELFF
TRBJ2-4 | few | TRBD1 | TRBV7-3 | TGTGCCAGCAGCGCTCAGGGGGCACGTGGAAACATTCAGTACTTC | CASSAQGARGNIQYF
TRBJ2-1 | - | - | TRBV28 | TGTGCCAGCAGTGCCAGGGTATCTGAGCAGTTCTTC | CASSARVSEQFF
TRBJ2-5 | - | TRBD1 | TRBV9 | TGTGCCAGCAGCCGAGGACAGGGGCAAGAGACCCAGTACTTC | CASSRGQGQETQYF
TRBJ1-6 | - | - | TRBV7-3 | TGTGCCAGCAGCCTGAAGGCAGGGGCTAATTCACCCCTCCACTTT | CASSLKAGANSPLHF
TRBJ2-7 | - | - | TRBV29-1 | TGCAGCGTTGAAGGACAGCTAAACTACGAGCAGTACTTC | CSVEGQLNYEQYF
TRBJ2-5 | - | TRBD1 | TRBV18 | TGTGCCAGCTCACCACCGTTGGGTGGGACAGCGCAAGAGACCCAGTACTTC | CASSPPLGGTAQETQYF